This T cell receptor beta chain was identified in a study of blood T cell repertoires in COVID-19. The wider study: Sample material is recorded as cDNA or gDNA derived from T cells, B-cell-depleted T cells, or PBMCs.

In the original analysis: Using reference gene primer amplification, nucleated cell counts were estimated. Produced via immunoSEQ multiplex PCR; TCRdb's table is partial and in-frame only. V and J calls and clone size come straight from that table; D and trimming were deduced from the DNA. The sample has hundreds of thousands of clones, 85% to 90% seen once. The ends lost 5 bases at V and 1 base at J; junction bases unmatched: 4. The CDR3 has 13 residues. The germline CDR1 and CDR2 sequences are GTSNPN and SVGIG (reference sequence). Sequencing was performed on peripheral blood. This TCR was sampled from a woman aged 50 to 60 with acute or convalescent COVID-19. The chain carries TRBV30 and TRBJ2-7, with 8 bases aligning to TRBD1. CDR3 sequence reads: CAWGTGLSYEQYF. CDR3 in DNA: TGTGCCTGGGGGACAGGTCTTTCCTACGAGCAGTACTTC.